The present T cell receptor (beta chain) was sequenced within a study of blood T cell repertoires in COVID-19. Study-level information: Samples came from the United States, Italy and Spain, spanning acute and convalescent COVID-19. Sample material is recorded as cDNA or gDNA derived from T cells, B-cell-depleted T cells, or PBMCs.

Per the study methods: The authors estimated nucleated cell counts from reference gene primer amplification. Profiled with immunoSEQ multiplex PCR; TCRdb holds only in-frame clones, not every one. For V, J and clone size, that table is used; D and trimming come from the DNA. The sample gives approximately 210,000 clones, about 88% of which show up once; 1.9% is in the top ten. Trimming left V 4 bases short and J 2 bases short, with 6 bases between. In germline, CDR1 is MDHEN, CDR2 SYDVKM. The CDR3 covers 13 residues. The gene calls are TRBV28 and TRBJ1-3; unclear D gene. This clonotype was sampled from a middle-aged man with active or convalescent COVID-19. The sequenced sample was peripheral blood. The CDR3 sequence is CASSSVTGNTIYF. The CDR3 DNA reads as TGTGCCAGCAGTTCGGTGACTGGAAACACCATATATTTT.